Sequencing of this TCR beta chain was carried out in a study of CXCR3-negative and CXCR3-positive naive CD8 T cells. Study findings and constraints: Diversity proved comparably high across both naive subsets and much lower in memory CD8+ cells. Hydrophobicity was higher for TRB CDR3s found in CXCR3-positive naive cells than in CXCR3-negative naive cells. PBMCs showed partially decreased CXCR3 expression after cryopreservation, and most assays used fresh PBMCs.

The CDR3 extends over 14 amino acids. Germline values: CDR1 SNHLY, CDR2 FYNNEI. A note on this clonotype: Its antigen is unidentified.

TRB cDNA libraries were made by UMI-labeled 5' RACE. TCRdb reanalyzed the 5' RACE reads, giving one entry per CDR3 protein sequence and no DNA. The specimen's table records over 100,000 distinct CDR3 sequences. The specimen was naive CXCR3- CD8+ T cells from blood. The subset: CD45RO-CCR7+CD27+CD95- naive CD8+ T cells lacking CXCR3 (TNR3-). V gene TRBV2 combines with J gene TRBJ1-1. This TCR was sampled from a human donor in good health. Some clones in this sample may be carry-over from other donors' samples. CDR3 sequence reads: CASSEAGPNTEAFF.